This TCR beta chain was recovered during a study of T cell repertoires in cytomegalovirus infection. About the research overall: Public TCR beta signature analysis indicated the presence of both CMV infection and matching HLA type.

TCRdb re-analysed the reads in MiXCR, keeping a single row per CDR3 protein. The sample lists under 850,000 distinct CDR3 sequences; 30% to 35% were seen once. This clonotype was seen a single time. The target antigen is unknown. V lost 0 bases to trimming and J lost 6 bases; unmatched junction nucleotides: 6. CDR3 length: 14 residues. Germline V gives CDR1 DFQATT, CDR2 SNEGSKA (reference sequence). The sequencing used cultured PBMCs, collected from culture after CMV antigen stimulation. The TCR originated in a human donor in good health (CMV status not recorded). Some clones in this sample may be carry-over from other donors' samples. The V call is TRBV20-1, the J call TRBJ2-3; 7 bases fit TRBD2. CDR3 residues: CSARDGRAADTQYF. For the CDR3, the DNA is TGCAGTGCTAGAGATGGGAGGGCGGCTGATACGCAGTATTTT.